Below, 9 T cell receptor beta chains from the same sample are listed, as sequenced in a study of neurological immune-mediated disorders. Time point in this sample: longitudinal time-point 1 (baseline). TCRdb redid the calling of the 5' RACE reads with MiXCR, one entry per CDR3 protein. The repertoire includes about 49,000 distinct CDR3 sequences, more than 8.5% of them detected once, and less than 2% sits in the top ten. The sample taken for sequencing was PBMCs. The receptor set was obtained from a woman aged 35 to 49 in good health.

This clonotype was detected many times. The chain recombines TRBV12-3 or TRBV12-4 with TRBJ2-7; 10 bases line up with TRBD1. The ends lost 6 bases at V and 5 bases at J; junction bases unmatched: 7. CDR3 length: 14 residues. As DNA, the CDR3 is TGTGCCAGCAGCCCGACAGGGGGCCGAGACGAGCAGTACTTC. This translates into CASSPTGGRDEQYF.

This clonotype came up many times. The V gene is TRBV6-2 or TRBV6-3, the J gene TRBJ2-1; TRBD2 might be the D (5 bases). The CDR3 runs 14 residues. Germline CDR1 and CDR2: MNHEY and SVGEGT. V was pared by 7 bases and J by 5 bases, with 15 bases between. CDR3 residues: CASNGGLPNNEQFF. CDR3 sequence (DNA): TGTGCCAGCAATGGAGGTCTACCAAACAATGAGCAGTTCTTC.

Many counts were recorded for this clonotype. V is TRBV20-1 and J is TRBJ2-7; 13 positions agree with TRBD2. This CDR3 comprises 14 residues. The junction had 3 bases not matched to a gene; V was cut back by 5 bases and J by 2 bases. The V gene's germline CDR1 is DFQATT and CDR2 SNEGSKA (reference sequence). The CDR3 sequence: CSAVLAGGAYEQYF. For the CDR3, the DNA is TGCAGTGCTGTACTAGCGGGGGGGGCCTACGAGCAGTACTTC.

This clonotype was detected many times. The gene calls are TRBV20-1 and TRBJ1-4; D uncertain. The germline V gene encodes CDR1 DFQATT and CDR2 SNEGSKA (reference sequence). Trimming removed 0 bases from V and 2 bases from J, with 10 bases in between. This CDR3 spans 15 amino acids. As DNA, the CDR3 is TGCAGTGCTAGAGATTCAAGGGTGACTAATGAAAAACTGTTTTTT. The encoded protein is CSARDSRVTNEKLFF.

This clonotype was seen ten or more times. J is TRBJ1-2 and V is TRBV7-2; D remains ambiguous. The germline V and J ends were trimmed by 5 bases and 6 bases, with 13 bases remaining between them. The CDR3 has 13 residues. Germline V gene lookup returns CDR1 SGHTA and CDR2 FQGNSA. DNA for the CDR3: TGTGCCAGCAGCCCCCAAGGTCCTGATGGCTACACCTTC. Its translation: CASSPQGPDGYTF.

At least ten counts were recorded for this clonotype. This rearrangement joins TRBV10-3 to TRBJ2-7, with TRBD1 matching 10 bases. The CDR3 is 14 amino acids. Looked up from germline, CDR1 is ENHRY and CDR2 is SYGVKD. Unmatched junction bases numbered 11, after V lost 10 bases and J lost 5 bases. For the CDR3, the DNA is TGTGCCACCAGGCCCGGGACAGGGGTCGACGAGCAGTACTTC. This encodes CATRPGTGVDEQYF.

This clonotype was recorded a few times. The gene calls are TRBV12-3 or TRBV12-4 and TRBJ2-7; 7 nucleotides align to TRBD1. The V and J ends lost 4 bases and 1 base, in that order; junction bases with no gene match: 4. This CDR3 is built from 14 residues. The CDR3 DNA reads as TGTGCCAGCAGTTCACGGACAGGTTCCTACGAGCAGTACTTC. Protein product: CASSSRTGSYEQYF.

The chain employs TRBV7-3 and TRBJ2-3; D is possibly TRBD1 or TRBD2 (5 bases each). CDR3 length equals 14 residues. Germline V gives CDR1 SGHTA, CDR2 FQGTGA. V lost 2 bases to trimming and J lost 4 bases, with 10 bases between them. In DNA, the CDR3 is TGTGCCAGCAGCTTAGTCGGGGCCGCAGATACGCAGTATTTT. Translated, it gives CASSLVGAADTQYF.

The chain combines TRBV7-9 with TRBJ1-1; D is possibly TRBD1 (5 bases). CDR3 length: 14 residues. Germline V gives CDR1 SEHNR, CDR2 FQNEAQ (reference sequence). The germline V and J ends were trimmed by 6 bases and 0 bases, with 11 bases remaining between them. The chain's CDR3 is CASSRDFMNTEAFF. Here the CDR3 DNA reads TGTGCCAGCAGTCGGGACTTCATGAACACTGAAGCTTTCTTT. The full variable domain, its missing parts supplied by reference TRBV7-9 and TRBJ1-1, is DTGVSQNPRHKITKRGQNVTFRCDPISEHNRLYWYRQTLGQGPEFLTYFQNEAQLEKSRLLSDRFSAERPKGSFSTLEIQRTEQGDSAMYLCASSRDFMNTEAFFGQGTRLTVV.